The T cell receptor beta chain described here comes from a study of vaccination and CD4 T cells after COVID-19. Overall study context: Median time from second vaccine dose to sampling was about 70 days (14 to 241). Cells were stimulated with overlapping spike peptides from SARS-CoV-2, HCoV-NL63, HCoV-OC43 and HCoV-229E.

With the Oncomine TCR Beta short-read assay, DNA from cultured CD4+ T cells was sequenced. Extraction of genomic DNA was performed on cultured CD4+ T cells. TCRdb recomputed calls from the PCR reads with MiXCR, one row per CDR3 protein. This sample has 10,000 or so distinct CDR3 sequences, with about half found just once. Comments on this clonotype: Antigen specificity is unknown.

The treatment: approximately 9-day PBMC culture with coronavirus spike peptide pools or control peptides (ViraFEST assay). Those CD4+ T cells from the unexposed donor predate the COVID-19 pandemic (2011-2018). CDR1 and CDR2 (germline): WNHNN, SYGVQD (reference sequence). The CDR3 sequence is 16 residues long. V was trimmed by 0 bases and J by 3 bases, leaving 15 bases between them. The sequenced sample was CD4+ T cells from blood, cultured in vitro. The chain employs TRBV10-1 and TRBJ2-7, with a weak D call TRBD1 (7 bases). The clonotype was recovered from a human donor in good health. The CDR3 bases are TGCGCCAGCAGTGAGTCGAGGAGGGGACAGATCTACGAGCAGTACTTC. This codes for CASSESRRGQIYEQYF.